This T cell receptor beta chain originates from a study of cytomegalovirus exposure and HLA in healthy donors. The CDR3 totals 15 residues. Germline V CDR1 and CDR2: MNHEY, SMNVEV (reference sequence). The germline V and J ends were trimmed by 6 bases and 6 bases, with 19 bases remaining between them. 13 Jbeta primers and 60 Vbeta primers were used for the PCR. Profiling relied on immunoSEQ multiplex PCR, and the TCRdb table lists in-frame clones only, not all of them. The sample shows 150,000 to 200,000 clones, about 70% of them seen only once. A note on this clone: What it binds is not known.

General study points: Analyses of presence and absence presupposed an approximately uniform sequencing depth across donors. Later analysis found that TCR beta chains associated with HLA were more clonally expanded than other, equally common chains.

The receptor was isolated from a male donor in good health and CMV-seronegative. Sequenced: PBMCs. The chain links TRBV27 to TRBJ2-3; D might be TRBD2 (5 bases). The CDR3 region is CASSPIHGVSDTQYF. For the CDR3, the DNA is TGTGCCAGCAGCCCTATTCACGGGGTTTCTGATACGCAGTATTTT.